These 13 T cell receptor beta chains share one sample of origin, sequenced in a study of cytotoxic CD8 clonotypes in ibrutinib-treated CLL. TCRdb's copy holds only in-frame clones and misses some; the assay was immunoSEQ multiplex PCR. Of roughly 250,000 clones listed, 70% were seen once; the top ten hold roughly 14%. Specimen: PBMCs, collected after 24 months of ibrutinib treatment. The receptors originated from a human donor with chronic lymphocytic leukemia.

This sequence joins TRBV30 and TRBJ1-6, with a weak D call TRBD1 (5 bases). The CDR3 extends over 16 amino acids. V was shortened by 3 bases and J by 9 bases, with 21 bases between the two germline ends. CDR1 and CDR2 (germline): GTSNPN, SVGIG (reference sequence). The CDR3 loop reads CAWRRAGIILGSPLHF. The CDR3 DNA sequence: TGTGCCTGGAGGCGTGCAGGGATAATCTTAGGTTCACCCCTCCACTTT.

DNA of the CDR3: TGTGCCAGCAGTTGGGGGGCCTACGAGCAGTACTTC. This gives the protein CASSWGAYEQYF. V usage is TRBV28 and J usage is TRBJ2-7, with D perhaps TRBD2 (6 bases). The length of the CDR3 is 12 residues. V was trimmed by 4 bases and J by 2 bases, leaving 6 bases between them. Germline lookup yields CDR1 MDHEN and CDR2 SYDVKM.

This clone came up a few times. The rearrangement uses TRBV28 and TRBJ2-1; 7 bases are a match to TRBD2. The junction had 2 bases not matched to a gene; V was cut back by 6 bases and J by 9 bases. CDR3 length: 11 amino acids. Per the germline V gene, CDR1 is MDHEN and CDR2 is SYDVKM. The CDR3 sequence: CASRIAGEQFF. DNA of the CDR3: TGTGCCAGCAGAATAGCGGGTGAGCAGTTCTTC.

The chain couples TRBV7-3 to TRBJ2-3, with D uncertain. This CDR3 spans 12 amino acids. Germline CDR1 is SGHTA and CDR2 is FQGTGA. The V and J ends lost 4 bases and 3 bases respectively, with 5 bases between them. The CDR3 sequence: CASSSETDTQYF. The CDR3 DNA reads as TGTGCCAGCAGCTCAGAGACAGATACGCAGTATTTT.

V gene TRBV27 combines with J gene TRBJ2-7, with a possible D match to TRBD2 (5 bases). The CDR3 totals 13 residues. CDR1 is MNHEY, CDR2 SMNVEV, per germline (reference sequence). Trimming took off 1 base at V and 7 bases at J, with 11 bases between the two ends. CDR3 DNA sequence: TGTGCCAGCAGTTTATTTGGAGGTCCTGAGCAGTACTTC. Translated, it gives CASSLFGGPEQYF.

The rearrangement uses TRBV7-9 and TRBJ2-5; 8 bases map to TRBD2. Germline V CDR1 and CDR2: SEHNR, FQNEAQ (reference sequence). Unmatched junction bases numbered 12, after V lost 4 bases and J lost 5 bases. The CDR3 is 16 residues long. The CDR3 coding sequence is TGTGCCAGCAGCTCCCCAAGTCTCGGGGGGGGTGAGACCCAGTACTTC. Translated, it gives CASSSPSLGGGETQYF.

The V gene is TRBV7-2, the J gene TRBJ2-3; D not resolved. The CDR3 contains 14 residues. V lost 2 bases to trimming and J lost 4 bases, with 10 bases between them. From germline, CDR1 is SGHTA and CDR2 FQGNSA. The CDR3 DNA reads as TGTGCCAGCAGCTTATCGGTGTACGCAGATACGCAGTATTTT. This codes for CASSLSVYADTQYF.

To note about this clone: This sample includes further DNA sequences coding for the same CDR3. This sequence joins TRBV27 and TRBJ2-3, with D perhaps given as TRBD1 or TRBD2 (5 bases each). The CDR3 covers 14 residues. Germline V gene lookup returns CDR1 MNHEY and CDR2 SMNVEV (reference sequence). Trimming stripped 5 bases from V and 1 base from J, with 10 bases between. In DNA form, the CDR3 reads TGTGCCAGCAGTCTCGGGGCTGGCACAGATACGCAGTATTTT. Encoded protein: CASSLGAGTDTQYF.

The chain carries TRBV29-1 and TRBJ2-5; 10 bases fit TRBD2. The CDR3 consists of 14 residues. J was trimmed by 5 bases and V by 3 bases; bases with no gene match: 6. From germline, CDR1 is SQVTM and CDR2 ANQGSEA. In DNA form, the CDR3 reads TGCAGCGTTGAGTTTGCGGGACTAGCGGAGACCCAGTACTTC. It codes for CSVEFAGLAETQYF.

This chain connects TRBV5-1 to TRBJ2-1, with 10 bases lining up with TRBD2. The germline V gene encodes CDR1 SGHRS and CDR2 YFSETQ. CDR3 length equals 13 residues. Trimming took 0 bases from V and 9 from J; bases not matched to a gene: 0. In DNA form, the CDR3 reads TGCGCCAGCAGCTTGGCTAGCGGGAGTGAGCAGTTCTTC. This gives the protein CASSLASGSEQFF. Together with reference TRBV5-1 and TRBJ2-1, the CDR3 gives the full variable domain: KAGVTQTPRYLIKTRGQQVTLSCSPISGHRSVSWYQQTPGQGLQFLFEYFSETQRNKGNFPGRFSGRQFSNSRSEMNVSTLELGDSALYLCASSLASGSEQFFGPGTRLTVL.

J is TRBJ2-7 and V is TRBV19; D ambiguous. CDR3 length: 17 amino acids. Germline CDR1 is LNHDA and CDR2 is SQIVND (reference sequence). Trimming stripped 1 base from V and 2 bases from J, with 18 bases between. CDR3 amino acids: CASSIAQGAITPYEQYF. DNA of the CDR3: TGTGCCAGTAGTATAGCCCAAGGCGCTATAACTCCCTACGAGCAGTACTTC.

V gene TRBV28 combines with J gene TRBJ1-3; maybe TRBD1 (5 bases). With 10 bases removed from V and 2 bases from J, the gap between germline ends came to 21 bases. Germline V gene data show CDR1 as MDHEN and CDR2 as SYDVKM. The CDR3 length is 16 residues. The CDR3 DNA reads TGTGCCACCTCGATTATAAACCAGGGAACTGGAAACACCATATATTTT. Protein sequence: CATSIINQGTGNTIYF.

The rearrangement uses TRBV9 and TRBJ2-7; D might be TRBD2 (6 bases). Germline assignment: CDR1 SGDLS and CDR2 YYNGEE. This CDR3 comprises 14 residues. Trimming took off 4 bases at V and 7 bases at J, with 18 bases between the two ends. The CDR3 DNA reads TGTGCCAGCAGCCTTGGTAGCGGCCCTAGTGAGCAGTACTTC. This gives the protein CASSLGSGPSEQYF.